This TCR beta chain was documented in a study of regulatory T cells in long-lasting Graves disease. With iRepertoire HTBI primers and Arm-PCR of CDR3 regions, TCR beta libraries were built. TCRdb called the multiplex PCR reads again in MiXCR, with one record for every CDR3 protein. The sample holds around 470,000 distinct CDR3 sequences, 13% to 15% seen once. The trim removed 4 bases at V and 6 bases at J, leaving 7 bases unmatched. This CDR3 has 14 residues. Germline V gene sequence: CDR1 SQVTM, CDR2 ANQGSEA. Regarding time point: newly diagnosed GD, antithyroid drugs for less than 3 months. PBMC-derived RNA was used for the TCR library. These same records also appear under a second study, on T cells in Graves' hyperthyroidism and ophthalmopathy. That study reports: Uncontrolled infection, other autoimmune disease, pregnancy or lactation disqualified patients from enrolment.

The chain couples TRBV29-1 to TRBJ2-1; 9 nucleotides agree with TRBD2. Source: peripheral blood mononuclear cells (PBMCs), taken at new diagnosis, from a patient treated with antithyroid drugs. This receptor was identified in a woman in her forties or fifties with Graves disease. The CDR3 DNA reads TGCAGCGTTGGCCTCGGGACTAGCCGCAATGAGCAGTTCTTC. It encodes CSVGLGTSRNEQFF.